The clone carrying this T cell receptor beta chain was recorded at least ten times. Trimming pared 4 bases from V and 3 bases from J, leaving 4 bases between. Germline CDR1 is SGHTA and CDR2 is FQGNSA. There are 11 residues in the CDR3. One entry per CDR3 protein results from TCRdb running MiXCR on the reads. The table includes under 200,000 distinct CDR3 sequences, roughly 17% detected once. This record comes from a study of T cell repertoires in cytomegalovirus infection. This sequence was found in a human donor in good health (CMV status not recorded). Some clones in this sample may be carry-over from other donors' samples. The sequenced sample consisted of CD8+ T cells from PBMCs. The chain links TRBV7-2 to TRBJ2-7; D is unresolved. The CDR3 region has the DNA TGTGCCAGCAGCTCGAACTACGAGCAGTACTTC. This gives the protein CASSSNYEQYF. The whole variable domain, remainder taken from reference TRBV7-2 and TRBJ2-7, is GAGVSQSPSNKVTEKGKDVELRCDPISGHTALYWYRQSLGQGLEFLIYFQGNSAPDKSGLPSDRFSAERTGGSVSTLTIQRTQQEDSAVYLCASSSNYEQYFGPGTRLTVT.